The 22 T cell receptor beta chains below were found in one sample sequenced in a study of T cells after yellow fever vaccination. TCRdb recomputed calls from the 5' RACE reads with MiXCR, one row per CDR3 protein. The sample yields over 250,000 distinct CDR3 sequences, roughly 4% seen once. The sample here was PBMCs, taken 5 days after the yellow fever booster vaccination. These receptors were taken from a young man who received the YFV17D yellow fever vaccine.

V is TRBV7-2 and J is TRBJ2-2, with TRBD1 identical over 9 bases. The CDR3 has 16 amino acids. Unmatched junction bases numbered 7, after V lost 4 bases and J lost 4 bases. Germline CDR1 is SGHTA and CDR2 is FQGNSA. CDR3 DNA sequence: TGTGCCAGCAGCTATACAGGGGGCGAGGTCACCGGGGAGCTGTTTTTT. Its protein is CASSYTGGEVTGELFF. The full variable domain, completed using reference TRBV7-2 and TRBJ2-2, is GAGVSQSPSNKVTEKGKDVELRCDPISGHTALYWYRQSLGQGLEFLIYFQGNSAPDKSGLPSDRFSAERTGGSVSTLTIQRTQQEDSAVYLCASSYTGGEVTGELFFGEGSRLTVL.

This clonotype was found many times. CDR3 nucleotide sequence: TGTGCCACCAGCAGGGTTTCAACACTGGGCAATCAGCCCCAGCATTTT. It yields the protein CATSRVSTLGNQPQHF. The chain employs TRBV15 and TRBJ1-5; no firm D call. The CDR3 sequence is 16 residues long. Germline CDR1 reads LNHNV; CDR2 reads YYDKDF (reference sequence). The V and J ends lost 3 bases and 2 bases respectively, with 14 bases between them.

This clonotype was seen a handful of times. The V and J genes are TRBV6-5 and TRBJ2-3; 7 bases map to TRBD1. The CDR3 spans 14 residues. J gave up 6 bases and V 5 bases, and 8 bases lay outside the gene matches. Germline V gene sequence: CDR1 MNHEY, CDR2 SVGAGI. The CDR3, as DNA: TGTGCCAGCAGTGCCCAGGGGGTCCGGGATACGCAGTATTTT. Its translation: CASSAQGVRDTQYF.

The chain uses TRBV5-4 and TRBJ2-5; 7 nucleotides align to TRBD2. Germline values: CDR1 SGHNT, CDR2 YYREEE (reference sequence). The CDR3 totals 17 residues. V trimming: 1 base; J trimming: 5 bases; junction bases outside the gene matches: 14. This CDR3 reads CASSLSTVGLGRETQYF. The CDR3 DNA is TGTGCCAGCAGCTTGTCGACTGTCGGACTAGGACGGGAGACCCAGTACTTC. The full variable domain, with the rest looked up from reference TRBV5-4 and TRBJ2-5, is ETGVTQSPTHLIKTRGQQVTLRCSSQSGHNTVSWYQQALGQGPQFIFQYYREEENGRGNFPPRFSGLQFPNYSSELNVNALELDDSALYLCASSLSTVGLGRETQYFGPGTRLLVL.

The chain uses TRBV15 and TRBJ2-3; D gene ambiguous. The CDR3 runs to 15 residues. Germline CDR1 is LNHNV and CDR2 is YYDKDF (reference sequence). The V gene lost 1 base and the J gene lost 3 bases, with 11 bases spanning the gap. CDR3 sequence (DNA): TGTGCCACCAGCAGAGTTGGGTATCGGACAGATACGCAGTATTTT. This codes for CATSRVGYRTDTQYF.

This clonotype was detected ten times or more. The chain combines TRBV6-1 with TRBJ1-5; D is unresolved. Germline lookup yields CDR1 MNHNS and CDR2 SASEGT. V gave up 1 base and J gave up 5 bases, with 12 bases separating them. This CDR3 is 15 amino acids long. This CDR3 reads CASSEVLPAYQPQHF. In DNA form, the CDR3 reads TGTGCCAGCAGTGAAGTCCTGCCAGCTTATCAGCCCCAGCATTTT.

This clonotype has a handful of counts. V is TRBV6-5 and J is TRBJ2-7; D unresolved. The germline V and J ends were trimmed by 0 bases and 1 base, with 10 bases remaining between them. This CDR3 comprises 15 residues. CDR1 MNHEY and CDR2 SVGAGI come from the germline V gene. Here the CDR3 DNA reads TGTGCCAGCAGTTACTCGACCAGCTGGTCCTACGAGCAGTACTTC. It encodes CASSYSTSWSYEQYF.

The V gene is TRBV12-3 or TRBV12-4, the J gene TRBJ1-1; no clear D gene. The CDR3 consists of 14 residues. V lost 7 bases, J lost 2 bases, and 14 bases lay in between. In DNA form, the CDR3 reads TGTGCCAGCACCCGAGACGGTTTCAACACTGAAGCTTTCTTT. Translation: CASTRDGFNTEAFF.

The chain couples TRBV5-1 to TRBJ1-2; weak D call: TRBD1 (5 bases). The length of the CDR3 is 13 residues. Germline CDR1 and CDR2: SGHRS and YFSETQ. V gave up 4 bases and J gave up 6 bases, with 13 bases separating them. The CDR3 is CASSPGPQDGYTF. CDR3 sequence (DNA): TGCGCCAGCAGCCCGGGGCCCCAGGATGGCTACACCTTC. Full variable domain (remainder filled in from reference TRBV5-1 and TRBJ1-2): KAGVTQTPRYLIKTRGQQVTLSCSPISGHRSVSWYQQTPGQGLQFLFEYFSETQRNKGNFPGRFSGRQFSNSRSEMNVSTLELGDSALYLCASSPGPQDGYTFGSGTRLTVV.

This clonotype was seen a few times. The rearrangement uses TRBV5-1 and TRBJ1-1; D is unclear. Between the trimmed V and J ends, which lost 2 bases and 2 bases, there was a span of 10 bases. The germline CDR1 and CDR2 sequences are SGHRS and YFSETQ. CDR3 length: 14 residues. CDR3 region: CASSFRSPNTEAFF. CDR3 in DNA: TGCGCCAGCAGCTTTAGGAGCCCCAACACTGAAGCTTTCTTT.

The V and J genes are TRBV6-5 and TRBJ2-2; tentative D call: TRBD2 (5 bases). The CDR3 loop spans 11 amino acids. The germline V gene encodes CDR1 MNHEY and CDR2 SVGAGI. V lost 5 bases, J lost 8 bases, and 6 bases lay in between. The CDR3 here is CASSRLGELFF. For the CDR3, the DNA is TGTGCCAGCAGTCGACTAGGGGAGCTGTTTTTT.

The chain combines TRBV12-3 or TRBV12-4 with TRBJ1-6, with D possibly being TRBD1 (6 bases). This CDR3 comprises 13 residues. Trimming removed 5 bases at V and 10 bases at J, with 12 bases between. The chain's CDR3 is CASSPSGQSPLHF. The DNA of the CDR3 is TGTGCCAGCAGTCCCTCCGGACAGTCACCCCTCCACTTT.

The rearrangement joins TRBV20-1 to TRBJ2-3, with D uncertain. Germline assignment: CDR1 DFQATT and CDR2 SNEGSKA (reference sequence). CDR3 length: 13 amino acids. CDR3 sequence reads: CRPAGPKDDTQYF. The CDR3 DNA sequence: TGCAGACCCGCCGGGCCCAAAGACGACACGCAGTATTTT.

This clonotype showed up just a few times. The chain carries TRBV4-3 and TRBJ2-5; D is possibly TRBD2 (5 bases). V was pared by 1 base and J by 2 bases, with 11 bases between. The germline V gene encodes CDR1 LGHNA and CDR2 YSLEER. CDR3 length: 15 residues. DNA for the CDR3: TGCGCCAGCAGCCAAGGTAACCGGGGACAAGAGACCCAGTACTTC. Its protein product is CASSQGNRGQETQYF.

This clonotype turned up a few times. The chain employs TRBV18 and TRBJ2-5; 9 positions agree with TRBD1. V lost 3 bases, J lost 0 bases, and 5 bases stayed unmatched. CDR1 is KGHSH and CDR2 is LQKENI in the germline V gene. The CDR3 runs to 16 residues. CDR3 sequence reads: CASSPRDRAHQETQYF. Here the CDR3 DNA reads TGTGCCAGCTCACCTAGGGACAGGGCCCACCAAGAGACCCAGTACTTC.

The rearrangement uses TRBV15 and TRBJ1-2, with 8 bases lining up with TRBD1. V was pared by 7 bases and J by 3 bases, with 16 bases of the junction left unmatched. This CDR3 has 17 amino acids. Germline lookup yields CDR1 LNHNV and CDR2 YYDKDF (reference sequence). The CDR3 is CATNTDGETGEDYGYTF. Written as DNA, the CDR3 is TGTGCCACCAACACGGACGGGGAGACAGGGGAGGACTATGGCTACACCTTC.

Many counts were recorded for this clonotype. The V call is TRBV14, the J call TRBJ2-1; 8 nucleotides line up with TRBD2. The length of the CDR3 is 16 residues. Germline V gene lookup returns CDR1 SGHDN and CDR2 FVKESK. V lost 3 bases and J lost 0; bases outside the gene matches: 4. This chain's CDR3 is CASSQTGGASYNEQFF. CDR3 DNA sequence: TGTGCCAGCAGCCAGACCGGGGGGGCCTCCTACAATGAGCAGTTCTTC.

This clonotype turned up a few times. This chain joins TRBV4-3 and TRBJ2-4; the D gene is possibly TRBD1 (6 bases). Trimming cost V 1 base and J 5 bases, with 9 bases left between them. Germline assignment: CDR1 LGHNA and CDR2 YSLEER. The CDR3 contains 14 residues. CDR3 sequence (DNA): TGCGCCAGCAGCCAAGCAGGGGCCCAAAACATTCAGTACTTC. Amino acid sequence: CASSQAGAQNIQYF.

In this sample, this clonotype turned up a few times. J is TRBJ2-5 and V is TRBV28, with D possibly TRBD2 on 6 matching bases. Trimming pared 5 bases from V and 5 bases from J, leaving 9 bases between. The CDR3 is made up of 12 amino acids. Germline CDR1 and CDR2: MDHEN and SYDVKM. DNA for the CDR3: TGTGCCAGCAGTGGGGAGGATGAGACCCAGTACTTC. Its protein is CASSGEDETQYF.

The chain joins TRBV20-1 to TRBJ2-3; D is perhaps TRBD2 (5 bases). The length of the CDR3 is 12 residues. Germline V gene lookup returns CDR1 DFQATT and CDR2 SNEGSKA (reference sequence). V was cut by 3 bases and J by 5 bases, with 9 bases left in between. As DNA, the CDR3 is TGCAGTGCTAGCAAGGACTTAGATACGCAGTATTTT. Protein sequence: CSASKDLDTQYF.

This clonotype was picked up many times. The chain is built from TRBV6-5 and TRBJ1-3, with a weak D call TRBD1 (6 bases). The V and J ends lost 2 bases and 4 bases respectively, with 6 bases between them. The length of the CDR3 is 13 residues. Per the germline V gene, CDR1 is MNHEY and CDR2 is SVGAGI. The CDR3 spells CASSYDRGNTIYF. CDR3 DNA sequence: TGTGCCAGCAGTTACGACAGGGGAAACACCATATATTTT.

The gene calls are TRBV4-1 and TRBJ2-4, with TRBD2 matching over 8 bases. The CDR3 consists of 17 residues. Looked up from germline, CDR1 is MGHRA and CDR2 is YSYEKL. The junction had 15 bases not matched to a gene; V was cut back by 4 bases and J by 7 bases. CDR3: CASSPREGVMGPNIQYF. The CDR3, as DNA: TGCGCCAGCAGCCCCCGGGAGGGGGTTATGGGGCCGAACATTCAGTACTTC.